This TCR beta chain was identified in a study of CD4 T cells in relation to SARS-CoV-2 and coronaviruses. Overall study findings and caveats: Memory recall responses, not primary responses primed in culture, are what the assay detects. About 64% of donors had memory CD4+ clonotypes crossrecognizing SARS-CoV-2 and common cold coronavirus spike.

CD4+ T cells from unexposed donors were obtained before the COVID-19 pandemic (2011-2018). Naive and memory CD4+ T cells were separated from cryopreserved PBMCs. Comment on this clone: Antigen unknown.

Generated by immunoSEQ multiplex PCR, the TCRdb table keeps only in-frame clones and is missing some. Among about 70,000 clones listed, about nine tenths were seen once. V was pared by 3 bases and J by 2 bases, with 19 bases of the junction left unmatched. The CDR3 consists of 19 residues. Germline CDR1 and CDR2: DFQATT and SNEGSKA (reference sequence). This chain uses TRBV20-1 with TRBJ1-5; TRBD1 matches 7 bases. The origin of this receptor is a human donor in good health. The sequencing input was memory CD4+ T cells from PBMCs. The CDR3 nucleotides read TGCAGTGCTAGTATCCCAGAAGGGGGCTTGGGATATGGCAATCAGCCCCAGCATTTT. Translated: CSASIPEGGLGYGNQPQHF.